Listed here are 8 T cell receptor beta chains from one sample, sequenced in a study of T-cell memory formation after mild COVID-19. Each CDR3 protein gets one entry after TCRdb re-called the 5' RACE reads with MiXCR. The profile shows approximately 450,000 distinct CDR3 sequences, roughly 18% of them singletons. The sequencing sample was made of PBMCs or a T cell subset sorted from them (not recorded which). The receptor set was obtained from an adult woman who had mild COVID-19 (a few samples of this study predate the infection). Cell type and time point are not known.

This rearrangement joins TRBV7-8 to TRBJ2-1, with 15 nucleotides matching TRBD2. V shed 5 bases, J shed 1 base, and the junction held 6 bases outside the gene matches. This CDR3 contains 18 residues. Per the germline V gene, CDR1 is SGHVS and CDR2 is FQNEAQ. The CDR3 DNA reads as TGTGCCAGCAGCACGGGACTAGCGGGAGGAATATCCTACAATGAGCAGTTCTTC. This codes for CASSTGLAGGISYNEQFF.

There are a few counts of this clonotype. The chain carries TRBV9 and TRBJ2-1; TRBD1 or TRBD2 may be the D gene (6 bases each). The germline V gene encodes CDR1 SGDLS and CDR2 YYNGEE. The CDR3 sequence is 13 residues long. Between the trimmed V and J ends, which lost 0 bases and 9 bases, there was a span of 10 bases. This chain's CDR3 is CASSVAGGGEQFF. For the CDR3, the DNA is TGTGCCAGCAGCGTAGCCGGGGGCGGTGAGCAGTTCTTC.

This clonotype has more than one count but fewer than ten. The chain uses TRBV9 and TRBJ2-1; TRBD1 agrees at 7 bases. Germline-derived CDR1 and CDR2 are SGDLS and YYNGEE. The CDR3 sequence is 18 residues long. With 0 bases clipped from V and 2 bases from J, the junction kept 11 bases outside the gene matches. DNA of the CDR3: TGTGCCAGCAGCGTAGCTTCGGGACAGTCTGCGACCTACAATGAGCAGTTCTTC. Protein sequence: CASSVASGQSATYNEQFF.

This clonotype appeared a few times. V usage is TRBV5-4 and J usage is TRBJ2-1; a possible D gene is TRBD2 (6 bases). The CDR3 totals 14 residues. The germline CDR1 and CDR2 sequences are SGHNT and YYREEE (reference sequence). The V end lost 7 bases, the J end lost 1 base, and 12 bases lay between the germline ends. CDR3 in DNA: TGTGCCAGCCAGGTCGGGAGTTCCTACAATGAGCAGTTCTTC. This sequence encodes CASQVGSSYNEQFF.

This rearrangement joins TRBV7-9 to TRBJ2-5; unclear D gene. This CDR3 is built from 17 residues. V gave up 2 bases and J gave up 5 bases, with 21 bases separating them. Germline loops: CDR1 SEHNR, CDR2 FQNEAQ (reference sequence). As DNA, the CDR3 is TGTGCCAGCAGCTTACCTATAGGCGCGAGTCCGACGGAGACCCAGTACTTC. This codes for CASSLPIGASPTETQYF. The full variable domain, rest sourced from reference TRBV7-9 and TRBJ2-5, is DTGVSQNPRHKITKRGQNVTFRCDPISEHNRLYWYRQTLGQGPEFLTYFQNEAQLEKSRLLSDRFSAERPKGSFSTLEIQRTEQGDSAMYLCASSLPIGASPTETQYFGPGTRLLVL.

The genes are TRBV20-1 and TRBJ1-5; tentative D call: TRBD1 (5 bases). Looked up from germline, CDR1 is DFQATT and CDR2 is SNEGSKA (reference sequence). V dropped 2 bases and J dropped 3 bases, with 17 bases sitting between them. The CDR3 is 16 amino acids. The CDR3 is CSARYKSGSPNQPQHF. The CDR3 DNA follows: TGCAGTGCTAGATATAAATCAGGGAGCCCCAATCAGCCCCAGCATTTT.

V is TRBV6-5 and J is TRBJ2-2, with D possibly matching TRBD2 (5 bases). V lost 2 bases and J 0 bases, leaving 7 bases between the germline ends. The CDR3 sequence is 15 residues long. Germline V CDR1 and CDR2: MNHEY, SVGAGI. The CDR3 is CASSYAGANTGELFF. For the CDR3, the DNA is TGTGCCAGCAGTTACGCGGGCGCGAACACCGGGGAGCTGTTTTTT.

In this sample, this clonotype turned up a few times. The chain couples TRBV6-1 to TRBJ1-2; 7 bases map to TRBD1. The CDR3 totals 15 residues. Per germline, CDR1 MNHNS and CDR2 SASEGT. As DNA, the CDR3 is TGTGCGACTAAACAAACAGGGGAAGGGTCCTATGGCTACACCTTC. As protein: CATKQTGEGSYGYTF.